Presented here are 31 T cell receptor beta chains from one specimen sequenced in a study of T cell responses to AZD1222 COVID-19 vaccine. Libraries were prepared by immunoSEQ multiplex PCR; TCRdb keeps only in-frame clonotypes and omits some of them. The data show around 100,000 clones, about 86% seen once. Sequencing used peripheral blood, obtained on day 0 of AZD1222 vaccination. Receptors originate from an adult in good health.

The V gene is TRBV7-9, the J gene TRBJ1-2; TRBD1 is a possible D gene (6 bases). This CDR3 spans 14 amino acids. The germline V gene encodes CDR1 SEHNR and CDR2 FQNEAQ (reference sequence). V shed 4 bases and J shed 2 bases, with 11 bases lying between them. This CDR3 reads CASSWGATNYGYTF. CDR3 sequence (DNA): TGTGCCAGCAGCTGGGGGGCCACGAACTATGGCTACACCTTC.

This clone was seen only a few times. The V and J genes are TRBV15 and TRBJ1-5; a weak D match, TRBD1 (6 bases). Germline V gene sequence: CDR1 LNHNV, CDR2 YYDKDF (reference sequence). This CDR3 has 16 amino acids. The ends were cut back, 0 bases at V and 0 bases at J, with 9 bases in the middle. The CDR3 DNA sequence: TGTGCCACCAGCAGAGAGGACAGTTATAGCAATCAGCCCCAGCATTTT. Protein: CATSREDSYSNQPQHF.

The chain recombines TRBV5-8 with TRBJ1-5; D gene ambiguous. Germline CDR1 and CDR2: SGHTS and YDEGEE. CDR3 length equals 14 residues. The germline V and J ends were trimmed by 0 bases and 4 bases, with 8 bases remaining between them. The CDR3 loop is CASSLGIGNQPQHF. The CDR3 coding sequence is TGTGCCAGCAGCTTGGGGATTGGGAATCAGCCCCAGCATTTT.

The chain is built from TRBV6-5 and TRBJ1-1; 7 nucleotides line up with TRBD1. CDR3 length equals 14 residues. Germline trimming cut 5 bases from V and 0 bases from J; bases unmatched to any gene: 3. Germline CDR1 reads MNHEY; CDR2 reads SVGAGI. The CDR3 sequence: CASSNRGMNTEAFF. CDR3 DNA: TGTGCCAGCAGTAACAGGGGTATGAACACTGAAGCTTTCTTT.

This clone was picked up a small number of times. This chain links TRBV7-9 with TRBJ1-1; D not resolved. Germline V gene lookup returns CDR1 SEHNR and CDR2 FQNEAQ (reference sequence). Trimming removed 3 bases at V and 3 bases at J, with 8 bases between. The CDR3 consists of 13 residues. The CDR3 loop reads CASSFPEDTEAFF. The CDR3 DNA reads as TGTGCCAGCAGCTTCCCGGAGGACACTGAAGCTTTCTTT.

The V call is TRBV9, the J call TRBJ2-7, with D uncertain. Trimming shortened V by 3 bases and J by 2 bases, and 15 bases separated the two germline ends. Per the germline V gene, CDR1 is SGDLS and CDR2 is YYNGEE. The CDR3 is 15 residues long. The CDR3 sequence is CASSASPLRTYEQYF. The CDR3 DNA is TGTGCCAGCAGCGCGAGCCCATTACGAACCTACGAGCAGTACTTC.

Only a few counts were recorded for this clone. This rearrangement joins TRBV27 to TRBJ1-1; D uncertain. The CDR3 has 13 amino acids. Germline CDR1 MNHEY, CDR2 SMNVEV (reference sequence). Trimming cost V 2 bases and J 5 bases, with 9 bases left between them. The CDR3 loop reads CASSLGVGTEAFF. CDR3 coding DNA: TGTGCCAGCAGTTTAGGGGTGGGGACTGAAGCTTTCTTT.

As DNA, the CDR3 is TGTGCCAGCAGTCGGGACAGGGATAGCAATCAGCCCCAGCATTTT. This gives the protein CASSRDRDSNQPQHF. V is TRBV6-5 and J is TRBJ1-5, with TRBD1 matching 9 bases. Germline CDR1 is MNHEY and CDR2 is SVGAGI. The CDR3 is 15 amino acids. Trimming cost V 5 bases and J 0 bases; bases outside gene matches: 2.

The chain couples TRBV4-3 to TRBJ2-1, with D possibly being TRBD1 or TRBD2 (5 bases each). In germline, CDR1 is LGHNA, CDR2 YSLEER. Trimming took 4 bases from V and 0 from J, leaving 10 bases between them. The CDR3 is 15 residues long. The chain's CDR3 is CASSREGSSYNEQFF. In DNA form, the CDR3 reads TGCGCCAGCAGCCGTGAGGGGAGCTCCTACAATGAGCAGTTCTTC.

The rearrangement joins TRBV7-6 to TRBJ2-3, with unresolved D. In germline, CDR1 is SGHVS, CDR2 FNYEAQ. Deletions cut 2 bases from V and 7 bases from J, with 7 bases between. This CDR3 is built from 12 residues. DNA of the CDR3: TGTGCCAGCAGCTTAAACGAGTATACGCAGTATTTT. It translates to CASSLNEYTQYF.

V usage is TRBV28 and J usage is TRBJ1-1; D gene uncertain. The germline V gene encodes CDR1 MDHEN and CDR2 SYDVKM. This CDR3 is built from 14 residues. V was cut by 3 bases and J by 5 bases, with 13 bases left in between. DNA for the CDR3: TGTGCCAGCAGTTTTGATGCCTTAGTGACTGAAGCTTTCTTT. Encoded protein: CASSFDALVTEAFF.

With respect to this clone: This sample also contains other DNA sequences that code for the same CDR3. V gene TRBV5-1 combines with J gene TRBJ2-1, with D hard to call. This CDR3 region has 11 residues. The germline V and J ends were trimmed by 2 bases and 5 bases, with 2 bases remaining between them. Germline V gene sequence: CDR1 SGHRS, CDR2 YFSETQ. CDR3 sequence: CASSFNNEQFF. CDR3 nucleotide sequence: TGCGCCAGCAGCTTTAACAATGAGCAGTTCTTC.

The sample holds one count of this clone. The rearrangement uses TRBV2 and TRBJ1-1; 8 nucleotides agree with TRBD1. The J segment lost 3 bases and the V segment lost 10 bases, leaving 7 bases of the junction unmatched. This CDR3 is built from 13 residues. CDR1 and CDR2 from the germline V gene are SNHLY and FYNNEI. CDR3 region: CATIRGLDTEAFF. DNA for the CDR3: TGTGCCACCATCAGGGGGCTGGACACTGAAGCTTTCTTT. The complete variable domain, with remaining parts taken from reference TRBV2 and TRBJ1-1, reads EPEVTQTPSHQVTQMGQEVILRCVPISNHLYFYWYRQILGQKVEFLVSFYNNEISEKSEIFDDQFSVERPDGSNFTLKIRSTKLEDSAMYFCATIRGLDTEAFFGQGTRLTVV.

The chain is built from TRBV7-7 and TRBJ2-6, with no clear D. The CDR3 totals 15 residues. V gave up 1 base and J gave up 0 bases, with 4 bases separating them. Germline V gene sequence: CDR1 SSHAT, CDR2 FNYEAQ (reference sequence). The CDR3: CASSLDSSGANVLTF. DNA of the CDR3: TGTGCCAGCAGCTTAGATAGCTCTGGGGCCAACGTCCTGACTTTC.

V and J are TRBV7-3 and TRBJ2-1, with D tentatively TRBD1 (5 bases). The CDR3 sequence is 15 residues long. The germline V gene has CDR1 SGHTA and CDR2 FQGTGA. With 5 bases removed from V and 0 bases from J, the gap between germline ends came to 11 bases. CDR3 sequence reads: CASSQKGSSYNEQFF. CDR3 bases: TGTGCCAGCAGCCAAAAGGGGTCCTCCTACAATGAGCAGTTCTTC.

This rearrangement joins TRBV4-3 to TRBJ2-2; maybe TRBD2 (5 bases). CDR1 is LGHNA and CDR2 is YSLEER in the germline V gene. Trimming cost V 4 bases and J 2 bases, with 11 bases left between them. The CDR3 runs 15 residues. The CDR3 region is CASSPRRANTGELFF. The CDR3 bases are TGCGCCAGCAGCCCGAGGCGGGCCAACACCGGGGAGCTGTTTTTT.

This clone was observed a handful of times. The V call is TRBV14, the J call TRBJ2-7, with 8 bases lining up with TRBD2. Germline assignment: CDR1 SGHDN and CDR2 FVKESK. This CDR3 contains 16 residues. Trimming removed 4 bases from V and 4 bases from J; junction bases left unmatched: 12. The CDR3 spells CASSRPGAGGLYEQYF. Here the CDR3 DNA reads TGTGCCAGCAGCCGCCCCGGGGCGGGAGGACTTTACGAGCAGTACTTC.

The CDR3 spells CASSLGGNEKLFF. The CDR3 DNA reads TGTGCCAGCAGTTTAGGGGGTAATGAAAAACTGTTTTTT. The chain is built from TRBV27 and TRBJ1-4; D perhaps matches TRBD1 (5 bases). This CDR3 has 13 residues. V lost 2 bases to trimming and J lost 4 bases, with 5 bases between them. Germline CDR1 MNHEY, CDR2 SMNVEV (reference sequence).

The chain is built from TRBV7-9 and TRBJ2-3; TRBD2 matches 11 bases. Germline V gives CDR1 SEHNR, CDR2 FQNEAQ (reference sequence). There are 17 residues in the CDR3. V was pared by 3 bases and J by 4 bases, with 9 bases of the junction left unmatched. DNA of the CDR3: TGTGCCAGCAGCTTGATGGCTAGCGGGAGGTACGCAGATACGCAGTATTTT. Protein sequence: CASSLMASGRYADTQYF.

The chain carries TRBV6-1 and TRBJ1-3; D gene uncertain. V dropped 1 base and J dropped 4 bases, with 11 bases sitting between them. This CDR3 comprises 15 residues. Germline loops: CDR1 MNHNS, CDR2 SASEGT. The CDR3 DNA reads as TGTGCCAGCAGTGAAGGAAGTCCGTGGGGAAACACCATATATTTT. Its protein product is CASSEGSPWGNTIYF.

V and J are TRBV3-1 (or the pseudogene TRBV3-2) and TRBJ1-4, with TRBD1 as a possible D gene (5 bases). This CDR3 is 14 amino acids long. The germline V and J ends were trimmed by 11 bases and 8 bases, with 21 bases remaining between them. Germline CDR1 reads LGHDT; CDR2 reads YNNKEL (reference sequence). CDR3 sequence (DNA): TGTGCCTCAAAAGTGGGTCCCCAGGGCGAAAAACTGTTTTTT. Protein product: CASKVGPQGEKLFF.

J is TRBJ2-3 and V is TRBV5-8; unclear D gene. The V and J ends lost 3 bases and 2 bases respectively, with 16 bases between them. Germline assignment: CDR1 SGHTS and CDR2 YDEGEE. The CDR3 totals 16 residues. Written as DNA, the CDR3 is TGTGCCAGCAGCTCCCGAGTGGGTGGGGACACAGATACGCAGTATTTT. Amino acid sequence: CASSSRVGGDTDTQYF.

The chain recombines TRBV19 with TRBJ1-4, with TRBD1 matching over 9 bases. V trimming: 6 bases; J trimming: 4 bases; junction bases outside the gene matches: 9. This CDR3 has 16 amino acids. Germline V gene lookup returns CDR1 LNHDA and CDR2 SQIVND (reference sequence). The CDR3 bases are TGTGCCAGTAGCCCCACAGGGGGCAGAATTAATGAAAAACTGTTTTTT. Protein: CASSPTGGRINEKLFF.

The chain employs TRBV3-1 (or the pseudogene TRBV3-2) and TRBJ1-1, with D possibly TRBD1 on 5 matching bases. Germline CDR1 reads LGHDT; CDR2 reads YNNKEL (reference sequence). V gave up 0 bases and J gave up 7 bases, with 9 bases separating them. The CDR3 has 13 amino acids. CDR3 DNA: TGTGCCAGCAGCCAAGAGGGCCAGGGTGAAGCTTTCTTT. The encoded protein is CASSQEGQGEAFF.

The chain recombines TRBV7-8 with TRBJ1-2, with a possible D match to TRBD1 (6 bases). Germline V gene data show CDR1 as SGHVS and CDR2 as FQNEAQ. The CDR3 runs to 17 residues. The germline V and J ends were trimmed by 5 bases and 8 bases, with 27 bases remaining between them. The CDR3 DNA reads TGTGCCAGCAGCCCCAAGAATGCTAGGGGGGAAGGGAAGGGCTACACCTTC. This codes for CASSPKNARGEGKGYTF. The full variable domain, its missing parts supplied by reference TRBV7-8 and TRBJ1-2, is GAGVSQSPRYKVAKRGQDVALRCDPISGHVSLFWYQQALGQGPEFLTYFQNEAQLDKSGLPSDRFFAERPEGSVSTLKIQRTQQEDSAVYLCASSPKNARGEGKGYTFGSGTRLTVV.

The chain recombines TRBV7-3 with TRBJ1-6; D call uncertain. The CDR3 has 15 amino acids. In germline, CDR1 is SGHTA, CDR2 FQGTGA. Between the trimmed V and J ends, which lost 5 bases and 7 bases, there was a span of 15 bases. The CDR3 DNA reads TGTGCCAGCAGCCTCATCCCGGGGATGAATTCACCCCTCCACTTT. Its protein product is CASSLIPGMNSPLHF. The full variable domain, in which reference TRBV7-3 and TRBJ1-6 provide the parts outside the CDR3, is GAGVSQTPSNKVTEKGKYVELRCDPISGHTALYWYRQSLGQGPEFLIYFQGTGAADDSGLPNDRFFAVRPEGSVSTLKIQRTERGDSAVYLCASSLIPGMNSPLHFGNGTRLTVT.

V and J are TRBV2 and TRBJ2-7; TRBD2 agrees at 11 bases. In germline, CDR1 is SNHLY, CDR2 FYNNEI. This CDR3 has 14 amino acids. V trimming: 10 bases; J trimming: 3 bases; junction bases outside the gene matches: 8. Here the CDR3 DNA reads TGTGCCATCTTACTAGCGGGAGTAATCTACGAGCAGTACTTC. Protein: CAILLAGVIYEQYF.

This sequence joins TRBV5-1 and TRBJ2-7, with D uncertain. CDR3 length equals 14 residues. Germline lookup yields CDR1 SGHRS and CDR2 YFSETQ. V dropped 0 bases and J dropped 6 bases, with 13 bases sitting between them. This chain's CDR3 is CASSLVAPGGEQYF. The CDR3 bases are TGCGCCAGCAGCTTGGTAGCCCCGGGCGGCGAGCAGTACTTC. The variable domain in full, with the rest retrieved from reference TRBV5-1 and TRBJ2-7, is KAGVTQTPRYLIKTRGQQVTLSCSPISGHRSVSWYQQTPGQGLQFLFEYFSETQRNKGNFPGRFSGRQFSNSRSEMNVSTLELGDSALYLCASSLVAPGGEQYFGPGTRLTVT.

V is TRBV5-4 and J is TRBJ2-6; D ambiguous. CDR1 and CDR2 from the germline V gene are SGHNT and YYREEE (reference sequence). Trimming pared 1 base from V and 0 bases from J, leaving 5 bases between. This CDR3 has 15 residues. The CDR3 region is CASSLKASGANVLTF. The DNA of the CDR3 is TGTGCCAGCAGCTTGAAGGCCTCTGGGGCCAACGTCCTGACTTTC.

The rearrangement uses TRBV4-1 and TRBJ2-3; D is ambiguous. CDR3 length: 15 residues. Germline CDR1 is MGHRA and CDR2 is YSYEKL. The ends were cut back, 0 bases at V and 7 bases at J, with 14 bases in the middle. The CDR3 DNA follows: TGCGCCAGCAGCCAAGACCTGGCCGGCACCTATACGCAGTATTTT. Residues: CASSQDLAGTYTQYF.

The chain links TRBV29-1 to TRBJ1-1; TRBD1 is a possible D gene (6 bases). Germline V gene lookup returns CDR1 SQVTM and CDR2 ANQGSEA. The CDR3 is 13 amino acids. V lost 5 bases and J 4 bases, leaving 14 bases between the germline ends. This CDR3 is CSVSQGLGTEAFF. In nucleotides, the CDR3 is TGCAGCGTTTCGCAGGGGCTGGGCACTGAAGCTTTCTTT. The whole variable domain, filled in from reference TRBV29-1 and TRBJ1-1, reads SAVISQKPSRDICQRGTSLTIQCQVDSQVTMMFWYRQQPGQSLTLIATANQGSEATYESGFVIDKFPISRPNLTFSTLTVSNMSPEDSSIYLCSVSQGLGTEAFFGQGTRLTVV.